One sample yielded the 20 T cell receptor beta chains listed below, sequenced in a study of T-cell memory formation after mild COVID-19 (dated by TCRdb to about 2021). Receptors were amplified or captured by 5' RACE. Sequencing was performed on an Illumina NovaSeq 6000. The raw public reads went through TCRdb reprocessing: fastp at Q25, MiXCR clone calling, in-frame beta chains kept. Rows matching on CDR3 protein sequence are summarized as one entry with the most common DNA and genes. The sample profile shows a few hundred thousand distinct CDR3 sequences; roughly 20% of them were found once. Around 8.4% of the sample lies in the top ten. The sample consisted of PBMCs or a T cell subset sorted from them (not recorded which). These receptors all stem from an adult woman who had mild COVID-19 (a few samples of this study predate the infection). The sample titles of this study are shuffled in the database, so cell type and time point are left out; the donor was told from shared clones.

This clonotype turned up a few times. The chain recombines TRBV20-1 with TRBJ2-1; 8 nucleotides align to TRBD2. Trimming removed 2 bases from V and 6 bases from J; junction bases left unmatched: 6. CDR1 and CDR2 (germline): DFQATT, SNEGSKA (reference sequence). This CDR3 is 14 amino acids long. In DNA form, the CDR3 reads TGCAGTGCTAGATCGGGACTAGGGTTCAATGAGCAGTTCTTC. It specifies CSARSGLGFNEQFF.

The chain links TRBV7-2 to TRBJ2-1; D unresolved. Trimming removed 10 bases from V and 2 bases from J, with 15 bases in between. This CDR3 is 14 amino acids long. Germline CDR1 and CDR2: SGHTA and FQGNSA. In DNA, the CDR3 is TGTGCCACACGCGGCGAAACCCCCTACAATGAGCAGTTCTTC. It encodes CATRGETPYNEQFF. Using reference TRBV7-2 and TRBJ2-1 for the parts outside the CDR3, the full variable domain is GAGVSQSPSNKVTEKGKDVELRCDPISGHTALYWYRQSLGQGLEFLIYFQGNSAPDKSGLPSDRFSAERTGGSVSTLTIQRTQQEDSAVYLCATRGETPYNEQFFGPGTRLTVL.

This clonotype has just a few counts. The chain is built from TRBV12-3 or TRBV12-4 and TRBJ2-5, with D possibly TRBD2 on 5 matching bases. V was pared by 3 bases and J by 1 base, with 12 bases between. The CDR3 loop spans 15 amino acids. CDR3 loop: CASSFSSPGQETQYF. The CDR3 nucleotides are TGTGCCAGCAGTTTCTCTAGCCCCGGCCAAGAGACCCAGTACTTC.

There are a few counts of this clonotype. The V gene is TRBV12-3 or TRBV12-4, the J gene TRBJ1-4; D may be TRBD1 (5 bases). Trimming left V 3 bases short and J 8 bases short, with 13 bases between. The CDR3 covers 14 residues. The CDR3 reads CASSLQPRDEKLFF. The CDR3 DNA follows: TGTGCCAGCAGTTTGCAACCCCGGGACGAAAAACTGTTTTTT.

The CDR3 protein is CASSLRKQGRNTEAFF. The CDR3 bases are TGTGCCAGCAGCTTAAGGAAACAGGGGCGGAACACTGAAGCTTTCTTT. The chain employs TRBV7-9 and TRBJ1-1, with TRBD1 matching over 7 bases. V was pared by 2 bases and J by 1 base, with 7 bases of the junction left unmatched. CDR3 length: 16 amino acids. The germline V gene has CDR1 SEHNR and CDR2 FQNEAQ (reference sequence).

The V call is TRBV3-1, the J call TRBJ2-2, with D possibly TRBD2 on 6 matching bases. Looked up from germline, CDR1 is LGHDT and CDR2 is YNNKEL (reference sequence). CDR3 length: 13 residues. Trimming cost V 4 bases and J 7 bases, with 10 bases left between them. The CDR3 reads CASSRPGVGELFF. The CDR3 coding sequence is TGTGCCAGCAGCCGGCCGGGGGTCGGGGAGCTGTTTTTT.

The chain recombines TRBV9 with TRBJ2-1; TRBD2 matches at 9 bases. This CDR3 contains 18 residues. V gave up 2 bases and J gave up 8 bases; unmatched junction bases: 17. Germline assignment: CDR1 SGDLS and CDR2 YYNGEE. CDR3: CASSVSLGTGTSFDEQFF. The CDR3 DNA reads as TGTGCCAGCAGCGTCTCTCTCGGAACCGGGACTAGCTTTGATGAGCAGTTCTTC.

The rearrangement links TRBV20-1 to TRBJ2-2; weak D call: TRBD2 (6 bases). CDR1 is DFQATT, CDR2 SNEGSKA, per germline (reference sequence). Deletions cut 5 bases from V and 6 bases from J, with 19 bases between. The CDR3 loop spans 15 amino acids. The CDR3 sequence is CSARSAGGLSGELFF. For the CDR3, the DNA is TGCAGTGCTCGGTCGGCCGGGGGTTTATCCGGGGAGCTGTTTTTT.

This clonotype was observed a handful of times. The genes are TRBV6-2 or TRBV6-3 and TRBJ1-2, with TRBD1 as a possible D gene (6 bases). Trimming removed 11 bases from V and 4 bases from J, with 14 bases in between. This CDR3 spans 12 amino acids. The germline V gene encodes CDR1 MNHEY and CDR2 SVGEGT. The CDR3 protein is CAAHRVSYGYTF. The CDR3 DNA follows: TGTGCCGCACACAGGGTTAGCTATGGCTACACCTTC.

There are a few counts of this clonotype. This chain uses TRBV28 with TRBJ2-5; D call uncertain. V gave up 7 bases and J gave up 4 bases, with 10 bases separating them. CDR1 and CDR2 (germline): MDHEN, SYDVKM. The CDR3 is made up of 12 amino acids. CDR3 amino acids: CASKTQAETQYF. CDR3 DNA: TGTGCCAGCAAAACTCAGGCAGAGACCCAGTACTTC.

At least ten counts were recorded for this clonotype. The chain links TRBV7-2 to TRBJ1-2; weak D call: TRBD1 (6 bases). Trimming removed 6 bases at V and 4 bases at J, with 12 bases between. Germline V CDR1 and CDR2: SGHTA, FQGNSA. This CDR3 is 13 amino acids long. The CDR3 spells CASSLQGSYGYTF. The CDR3, as DNA: TGTGCCAGCAGTTTACAGGGATCCTATGGCTACACCTTC.

The table lists this clonotype with many counts. Germline and junction disagree at one end, which may indicate a read error. V gene TRBV5-1 combines with J gene TRBJ2-3, with 10 bases that match TRBD2. In germline, CDR1 is SGHRS, CDR2 YFSETQ. The CDR3 totals 14 residues. The CDR3 is CASSLGLAAETQYF. Written as DNA, the CDR3 is TGCGCCAGCAGCCTTGGACTAGCGGCAGAAACGCAGTATTTT.

The chain joins TRBV7-8 to TRBJ2-1; 10 nucleotides align to TRBD2. Germline-derived CDR1 and CDR2 are SGHVS and FQNEAQ. The CDR3 has 16 amino acids. V shed 5 bases, J shed 6 bases, and the junction held 10 bases outside the gene matches. This chain's CDR3 is CASSVTGAGGPNEQFF. The CDR3 region has the DNA TGTGCCAGCAGCGTAACTGGAGCGGGAGGGCCCAATGAGCAGTTCTTC. The full variable domain, completed using reference TRBV7-8 and TRBJ2-1, is GAGVSQSPRYKVAKRGQDVALRCDPISGHVSLFWYQQALGQGPEFLTYFQNEAQLDKSGLPSDRFFAERPEGSVSTLKIQRTQQEDSAVYLCASSVTGAGGPNEQFFGPGTRLTVL.

The chain is built from TRBV3-2 and TRBJ2-7. TRBV3-2 is a pseudogene. CDR3 length equals 14 residues. CDR3 DNA: TGTGCCAGCAGCCATCCACCTCTCTCCTACGAGCAGTACGTC. It encodes CASSHPPLSYEQYV.

CDR3 region: CASSHGTAPSIDTQYF. The CDR3 DNA reads TGCGCCAGCAGCCACGGGACAGCCCCCTCTATAGATACGCAGTATTTT. V gene TRBV4-1 combines with J gene TRBJ2-3; the match to TRBD1 covers 7 bases. J gave up 5 bases and V 3 bases, and 11 bases lay outside the gene matches. The CDR3 totals 16 residues. Germline lookup yields CDR1 MGHRA and CDR2 YSYEKL.

The chain links TRBV29-1 to TRBJ1-2; the D gene is possibly TRBD1 (6 bases). Germline CDR1 and CDR2: SQVTM and ANQGSEA. This CDR3 is 13 amino acids long. Between the trimmed V and J ends, which lost 3 bases and 6 bases, there was a span of 14 bases. This chain's CDR3 is CSVDAQGRNGYTF. The CDR3 DNA is TGCAGCGTTGACGCTCAGGGGAGAAATGGCTACACCTTC.

The V and J genes are TRBV20-1 and TRBJ1-5; 10 positions agree with TRBD1. The CDR3 spans 16 residues. Germline CDR1 reads DFQATT; CDR2 reads SNEGSKA (reference sequence). J lost 6 bases, V lost 0 bases, and 8 bases had no gene match. CDR3 in DNA: TGCAGTGCTAGAGATGGGCGACAGGGGGCGAGTCAGCCCCAGCATTTT. It specifies CSARDGRQGASQPQHF.

In this sample, this clonotype turned up a few times. The rearrangement uses TRBV5-1 and TRBJ2-7; 10 positions match TRBD2. V trimming: 3 bases; J trimming: 3 bases; junction bases outside the gene matches: 6. Germline V gives CDR1 SGHRS, CDR2 YFSETQ. This CDR3 is 15 amino acids long. CDR3: CASSSAGGPYYEQYF. The DNA for the CDR3 is TGCGCCAGCAGCTCAGCGGGAGGGCCTTACTACGAGCAGTACTTC.

The sample holds a few counts of this clonotype. This chain connects TRBV7-4 to TRBJ1-3, with D possibly matching TRBD1 (5 bases). V was cut by 4 bases and J by 0 bases, with 10 bases left in between. The germline gives CDR1 SGHVT, CDR2 SQSDAQ. This CDR3 has 15 amino acids. The CDR3 DNA reads as TGTGCCAGCAGCTCGGGACGGTTCTCTGGAAACACCATATATTTT. It yields the protein CASSSGRFSGNTIYF.

This chain links TRBV19 with TRBJ2-7; TRBD2 matches 10 bases. The V and J ends lost 3 bases and 0 bases, in that order; junction bases with no gene match: 2. The length of the CDR3 is 15 residues. Germline V gene data show CDR1 as LNHDA and CDR2 as SQIVND (reference sequence). CDR3: CASSIGLAASYEQYF. The DNA for the CDR3 is TGTGCCAGTAGTATCGGACTAGCGGCCTCCTACGAGCAGTACTTC.